This section outlines one T cell receptor (beta chain) sequence together with its context. Both 60 Vbeta primers and 13 Jbeta primers went into the PCR. Here immunoSEQ multiplex PCR was the method, and the copy in TCRdb shows in-frame clones only, minus some. This sample carries 120,000 or so clones, 70% to 80% of them seen once, and the ten largest clones take around 9.1%. This specimen belongs to a study of cytomegalovirus exposure and HLA in healthy donors. V was pared by 6 bases and J by 0 bases, with 12 bases between. Germline V lookup: CDR1 MNHEY, CDR2 SVGAGI. The CDR3 contains 15 residues. This chain uses TRBV6-5 with TRBJ1-5; perhaps TRBD1 as D (5 bases). This sequence was found in a woman in her 50s in good health and CMV-seropositive. The sample was PBMCs. In DNA, the CDR3 is TGTGCCAGCAGAGTACAGGCAGATAGCAATCAGCCCCAGCATTTT. Translating gives CASRVQADSNQPQHF.